Each of the 11 T cell receptor beta chains below was sequenced from the same sample in a study of T cells in Graves' hyperthyroidism and ophthalmopathy (dated by TCRdb to between 2018 and 2021). Library preparation was by multiplex PCR. These reads were obtained on an Illumina HiSeq 2000. The TCR beta CDR3 regions were amplified from RNA transcripts. A first-round RT-PCR of the TCR CDR3 used the HTBI primer set with the Qiagen OneStep RT-PCR kit. TCRdb took the public reads, trimmed them with fastp at Q25, ran MiXCR for clone calling and kept in-frame beta chains. Merged by CDR3 protein, the rows form single entries marked with the most common genes and DNA. The sample yields around 600,000 distinct CDR3 sequences; around 13% were counted once. The top ten hold approximately 12% of the sample. Sequencing was done on a sample of blood. These receptors all stem from a woman aged 45-65 years with Graves' ophthalmopathy.

There are many counts of this clonotype. The chain has TRBV2 and TRBJ2-5; D unresolved. This CDR3 contains 12 residues. Germline CDR1 is SNHLY and CDR2 is FYNNEI. The V and J ends lost 6 bases and 5 bases respectively, with 10 bases between them. CDR3 loop: CASRDNGETQYF. The CDR3 DNA reads as TGTGCCAGCAGGGATAATGGCGAGACCCAGTACTTC.

This clonotype was seen ten or more times. J is TRBJ2-3 and V is TRBV7-8; TRBD2 might be the D (6 bases). V gave up 8 bases and J gave up 5 bases, with 23 bases separating them. From germline, CDR1 is SGHVS and CDR2 FQNEAQ. The CDR3 sequence is 16 residues long. CDR3 nucleotide sequence: TGTGCCAGCGAAGTAACTAGCTCGAAACCAGGAGATACGCAGTATTTT. It is translated as CASEVTSSKPGDTQYF. Using reference TRBV7-8 and TRBJ2-3 for the parts outside the CDR3, the full variable domain is GAGVSQSPRYKVAKRGQDVALRCDPISGHVSLFWYQQALGQGPEFLTYFQNEAQLDKSGLPSDRFFAERPEGSVSTLKIQRTQQEDSAVYLCASEVTSSKPGDTQYFGPGTRLTVL.

This clonotype has a count of ten or more. The chain couples TRBV27 to TRBJ1-1; the D is unclear. This CDR3 contains 13 residues. Germline V gene sequence: CDR1 MNHEY, CDR2 SMNVEV (reference sequence). The germline V and J ends were trimmed by 2 bases and 3 bases, with 7 bases remaining between them. In nucleotides, the CDR3 is TGTGCCAGCAGTTTACTTACCTACACTGAAGCTTTCTTT. This codes for CASSLLTYTEAFF.

This clonotype was seen ten or more times. This chain connects TRBV20-1 to TRBJ2-3; 7 bases are shared with TRBD1. The CDR3 runs to 14 residues. Looked up from germline, CDR1 is DFQATT and CDR2 is SNEGSKA (reference sequence). The junction had 10 bases not matched to a gene; V was cut back by 6 bases and J by 4 bases. CDR3 loop: CSARKGQVPDTQYF. The CDR3, as DNA: TGCAGTGCCAGGAAAGGACAGGTTCCAGATACGCAGTATTTT.

This clonotype has at least ten counts. This chain uses TRBV2 with TRBJ2-5; D gene unclear. V shed 3 bases and J shed 2 bases, with 7 bases lying between them. This CDR3 comprises 13 residues. Germline assignment: CDR1 SNHLY and CDR2 FYNNEI. In DNA, the CDR3 is TGTGCCAGCAGTGAGGAACAGCAAGAGACCCAGTACTTC. This gives the protein CASSEEQQETQYF.

This clonotype was seen at least ten times. The gene calls are TRBV7-2 and TRBJ2-1, with D possibly TRBD2 on 6 matching bases. The V gene's germline CDR1 is SGHTA and CDR2 FQGNSA. CDR3 length: 16 residues. V lost 2 bases and J lost 5, with 16 bases in between. The CDR3 nucleotides read TGTGCCAGCAGCTTATCTCCGGGGGACTCTAACAATGAGCAGTTCTTC. It encodes CASSLSPGDSNNEQFF.

Of note for this clonotype: A much larger clone sits a single nucleotide away, making a read error possible. The rearrangement joins TRBV7-6 to TRBJ2-1; D is possibly TRBD2 (5 bases). Germline-derived CDR1 and CDR2 are SGHVS and FNYEAQ. The CDR3 sequence is 16 residues long. CDR3 sequence reads: CASSLIAPASYNEQSF. DNA of the CDR3: TGTGCCAGCAGCTTAATAGCGCCCGCGTCCTACAATGAGCAGTCCTTC.

This clonotype has ten or more counts. This chain connects TRBV9 to TRBJ2-7; 11 bases fit TRBD2. CDR1 and CDR2 from the germline V gene are SGDLS and YYNGEE. V shed 0 bases, J shed 4 bases, and the junction held 3 bases outside the gene matches. This CDR3 is 15 amino acids long. DNA for the CDR3: TGTGCCAGCAGCGTAGGACTAGCGGGAAATTACGAGCAGTACTTC. It yields the protein CASSVGLAGNYEQYF.

This clonotype was found many times. V gene TRBV12-3 or TRBV12-4 combines with J gene TRBJ2-6; 15 nucleotides align to TRBD2. The CDR3 length is 23 residues. Germline trimming cut 1 base from V and 6 bases from J; bases unmatched to any gene: 19. The CDR3, as DNA: TGTGCCAGCAGTTTAGGGACAGGGCTTGGACTAGCGGGAGGGATCAACGTGGCCAACGTCCTGACTTTC. It translates to CASSLGTGLGLAGGINVANVLTF.

This clonotype has at least ten counts. V and J are TRBV2 and TRBJ2-2; 8 nucleotides agree with TRBD2. The CDR3 loop spans 14 amino acids. The V segment lost 5 bases and the J segment 4 bases; nucleotides outside the gene matches: 3. CDR1 is SNHLY, CDR2 FYNNEI, per germline. CDR3 region: CASSIAGSTGELFF. The DNA for the CDR3 is TGTGCCAGCAGTATAGCGGGAAGCACCGGGGAGCTGTTTTTT.

In this sample, this clonotype turned up a few times. The chain is built from TRBV2 and TRBJ1-3; possibly TRBD1 for D (6 bases). Trimming removed 11 bases from V and 3 bases from J, with 17 bases in between. CDR3 length: 14 residues. CDR1 and CDR2 from the germline V gene are SNHLY and FYNNEI. The DNA for the CDR3 is TGTGCCGCCGGGGGCCGGAGAGATGGAAACACCATATATTTT. This translates into CAAGGRRDGNTIYF.